Listed below are T cell receptor beta chains from one sample, sequenced in a study of early stage breast cancer tumors. Clones were sequenced by immunoSEQ multiplex PCR, and TCRdb holds only the in-frame ones, with some missing. Of about 58,000 clones listed, approximately 80% are singletons. Sequences were obtained from blood. These receptors were obtained from a person in their thirties with breast cancer. Each CDR3 is given with its conserved first and last residue. The D gene is left open where the match is weak. Where a row states a size, it is once, few, many or the class of an expanded clone; other rows omit it.

D	size	V	J	DNA	CDR3
-	-	TRBV2	TRBJ2-7	TGTGCCAGCAGTGCGCAGGGGGGGAGGGTGCAGTACTTC	CASSAQGGRVQYF
-	-	TRBV19	TRBJ2-1	TGTGCCAGTAGTATGAGTCTCGCGTTACTTTACAATGAGCAGTTCTTC	CASSMSLALLYNEQFF
TRBD1	once	TRBV9	TRBJ2-7	TGTGCCAGCAGCGTTGGGACAGGGAATGGATACGAGCAGTACTTC	CASSVGTGNGYEQYF
-	once	TRBV10-3	TRBJ1-1	TGTGCCACCCTTTCGGGACAATCGAACACTGAAGCTTTCTTT	CATLSGQSNTEAFF
-	-	TRBV10-3	TRBJ1-1	TGTGCCATCAAAAGGGGGGACGGGAACACTGAAGCTTTCTTT	CAIKRGDGNTEAFF
TRBD1	-	TRBV4-3	TRBJ2-7	TGCGCCAGCAGCCATGGGGGGACAGGTTCCTACGAGCAGTACTTC	CASSHGGTGSYEQYF
-	-	TRBV10-3	TRBJ2-1	TGTGCCATCAAGCCGGACTCCTACAATGAGCAGTTCTTC	CAIKPDSYNEQFF
-	-	TRBV30	TRBJ1-1	TGTGCCTGGAGTAGGGCGATTGAAGCTTTCTTT	CAWSRAIEAFF
TRBD2	-	TRBV30	TRBJ2-5	TGTGCCTGGGGGGGGGTCTTGGTGGCCCAGTACTTC	CAWGGVLVAQYF
TRBD2	-	TRBV9	TRBJ2-3	TGTGCCAGCAGCGTAGGAGCGGGAGGTCTAGATACGCAGTATTTT	CASSVGAGGLDTQYF
-	-	TRBV5-1	TRBJ2-3	TGCGCCAGCAGCTTGGAGGGCGGTACAGATACGCAGTATTTT	CASSLEGGTDTQYF
-	-	TRBV5-6	TRBJ1-1	TGTGCCAGCAGCCGACGGGGTGAAGCTTTCTTT	CASSRRGEAFF
-	few	TRBV6-5	TRBJ2-7	TGTGCCAGCAGGTCAGGGGTAGGCTACGAGCAGTACTTC	CASRSGVGYEQYF
-	-	TRBV5-6	TRBJ1-1	TGTGCCAGCAGCTTGGGGAGCGGGGCCACTGAAGCTTTCTTT	CASSLGSGATEAFF
-	-	TRBV7-6	TRBJ2-3	TGTGCCAGCAGCCCCCGCGGCAGCGGCACAGATACGCAGTATTTT	CASSPRGSGTDTQYF
-	-	TRBV6-1	TRBJ2-1	TGTGCCAGCGCTACTAGTTCCGCCTACAATGAGCAGTTCTTC	CASATSSAYNEQFF
TRBD2	-	TRBV30	TRBJ2-5	TGTGCCCTGGGGCCGGCGGGAGTTTTAGAGACCCAGTACTTC	CALGPAGVLETQYF
TRBD2	-	TRBV11-2	TRBJ2-2	TGTGCCAGCAGCCAGAGGACTAGCGGGGAGCTGTTTTTT	CASSQRTSGELFF
-	-	TRBV29-1	TRBJ1-2	TGCAGCGCGGGACGGGACACTTCTAACTATGGCTACACCTTC	CSAGRDTSNYGYTF
TRBD1	few	TRBV11-2	TRBJ1-1	TGTGCCAGCAGCGGACACAGGGGGTTCGGCACTGAAGCTTTCTTT	CASSGHRGFGTEAFF
-	-	TRBV18	TRBJ1-4	TGTGCCAGCTCACACGAGACGAGGGAAAAACTGTTTTTT	CASSHETREKLFF
TRBD2	-	TRBV6-6	TRBJ2-3	TGTGCCAGCAGTTACTCGACTAGCGGGGTCCCCGATACGCAGTATTTT	CASSYSTSGVPDTQYF
-	-	TRBV2	TRBJ2-7	TGTGCCAGCAGTCTCGACAGGCCAACTTTCTCCTACGAGCAGTACTTC	CASSLDRPTFSYEQYF
-	-	TRBV1	TRBJ2-3	TGCACCAGTCCACCCGACTCAACCAAGGATACGCAGTATTTT	CTSPPDSTKDTQYF
-	-	TRBV6-5	TRBJ1-1	TGTGCCAGCACCAACGGCTGGGGGCGGAACACTGAAGCTTTCTTT	CASTNGWGRNTEAFF
-	-	TRBV6-5	TRBJ1-2	TGTGCCAGCAGCCATCATACGGGCCCCACCTATGGCTACACCTTC	CASSHHTGPTYGYTF
-	-	TRBV6-6	TRBJ2-1	TGTGCCAGCACCCAACCGTCCAATGAGCAGTTCTTC	CASTQPSNEQFF
-	-	TRBV5-8	TRBJ2-5	TGTGCCAGCAGCCCCAATAGCGTTTTGCAAGAGACCCAGTACTTC	CASSPNSVLQETQYF
-	-	TRBV10-2	TRBJ2-7	TGCGCCAGTCGCCCTATAGCCTCTAACGACGAGCAGTACTTC	CASRPIASNDEQYF
-	-	TRBV5-1	TRBJ1-2	TGCGCCAGCAGCTTGGACAGGGTCTACACCTTC	CASSLDRVYTF
-	-	TRBV6-1	TRBJ2-7	TGTGCCAGCAGTAAAACAGGACGACGCTACGAGCAGTACTTC	CASSKTGRRYEQYF
-	-	TRBV29-1	TRBJ2-3	TGCAGCGTTATGTACTCCCGGGACAACACAGATACGCAGTATTTT	CSVMYSRDNTDTQYF
TRBD1	-	TRBV7-2	TRBJ2-3	TGTGCCAGCAGCTTAGGGGCAGGGGGAGATACGCAGTATTTT	CASSLGAGGDTQYF
-	-	TRBV30	TRBJ2-7	TGTGCCTGCCATCCAGGGGCAGGGCCCTACGAGCAGTACTTC	CACHPGAGPYEQYF
-	-	TRBV5-6	TRBJ2-7	TGTGCCAGCAGCTTGGGCCCGGGGGCCGAGCAGTACTTC	CASSLGPGAEQYF
TRBD2	-	TRBV4-1	TRBJ2-7	TGCGCCAGCAGCCAAGTAATGGGACTAGCCTACGAGCAGTACTTC	CASSQVMGLAYEQYF